The 28 T cell receptor beta chains below all came from one sample that was sequenced in a study of T cell clonality in common variable immunodeficiency. The protocol was immunoSEQ multiplex PCR, while the TCRdb copy is restricted to in-frame clones and leaves out a portion. The repertoire yields around 55,000 clones, none seen only once; the top ten contain 1.8%. Sequencing was carried out using peripheral blood mononuclear cells. The receptor source for this set is a person aged 18 to 75 in good health.

The table lists this clone with many counts. The read finishes 3 residues shy of the CDR3 end, and the germline J gene is used to complete it. The V and J genes are TRBV2 and TRBJ2-3; no clear D. Germline CDR1 reads SNHLY; CDR2 reads FYNNEI. The CDR3 runs 12 residues. Between the trimmed V and J ends, which lost 6 bases and 5 bases, there was a span of 9 bases. The CDR3 region is CASRLLRDTQYF. The CDR3 bases that were read are TGTGCCAGCAGGTTACTACGAGATACG.

This clone was detected ten times or more. The CDR3 extends 3 residues past the end of the read, so its final part is completed from the germline J gene. The chain carries TRBV20-1 and TRBJ1-1; perhaps TRBD1 as D (6 bases). The germline V and J ends were trimmed by 5 bases and 3 bases, with 19 bases remaining between them. This CDR3 is built from 15 residues. In germline, CDR1 is DFQATT, CDR2 SNEGSKA (reference sequence). CDR3 amino acids: CSAGTPRGGDTEAFF. Partial CDR3 DNA: TGCAGTGCTGGCACCCCCAGGGGAGGAGACACTGAA.

This clone was counted ten times or more. The sequence runs out 3 residues before the end of the CDR3; the remainder is reconstructed from the germline J gene. This chain joins TRBV18 and TRBJ2-1, with 7 bases aligning to TRBD2. The trim removed 3 bases at V and 8 bases at J, leaving 13 bases unmatched. This CDR3 has 16 amino acids. Germline lookup yields CDR1 KGHSH and CDR2 LQKENI. The CDR3 is CASSPTQGGRNHEQFF. The DNA read from the CDR3 is TGTGCCAGCTCACCGACCCAGGGAGGGCGGAATCATGAG. The full variable domain, completed using reference TRBV18 and TRBJ2-1, is NAGVMQNPRHLVRRRGQEARLRCSPMKGHSHVYWYRQLPEEGLKFMVYLQKENIIDESGMPKERFSAEFPKEGPSILRIQQVVRGDSAAYFCASSPTQGGRNHEQFFGPGTRLTVL.

This clone was observed at least ten times. The read ends 3 residues shy of where the CDR3 ends; the end is completed using the germline J gene. This chain uses TRBV6-2 or TRBV6-3 with TRBJ2-2, with 8 bases that match TRBD2. CDR3 size: 17 residues. CDR1 and CDR2 (germline): MNHEY, SVGEGT. The junction had 4 bases not matched to a gene; V was cut back by 0 bases and J by 1 base. The DNA read from the CDR3 is TGTGCCAGCAGTTACTCAGCGGGGGCCTTGAACACCGGGGAG. It specifies CASSYSAGALNTGE. The whole CDR3 protein is CASSYSAGALNTGELFF.

The DNA read from the CDR3 is TGTGCCTGGACAAGGGGAACAGAAAATGAAAAG. Translating it yields CAWTRGTENEK. The whole CDR3 protein is CAWTRGTENEKLFF. The V gene is TRBV30, the J gene TRBJ2-2; weak D call: TRBD1 (5 bases). The missing CDR3 end, 3 residues past where the read stops, is filled in from the germline J gene. This CDR3 contains 14 residues. CDR1 and CDR2 from the germline V gene are GTSNPN and SVGIG (reference sequence).

A word on this clone: One base away lies a much larger clone, so this may be a sequencing read error. The read ends 3 residues before the CDR3 terminus; that terminus is restored from the germline J gene. The chain couples TRBV7-2 to TRBJ1-4; TRBD1 aligns across 10 bases. The V gene's germline CDR1 is SGHTA and CDR2 FQGNSA. This CDR3 contains 16 residues. CDR3 bases read: TGTGCCAGCAGTTTAGCGCCCGGGACAGGGGATTCACCA. It translates to CASSLAPGTGDSP. The whole CDR3 reads CASSLAPGTGDSPLFF. The full variable domain, with the rest looked up from reference TRBV7-2 and TRBJ1-4, is GAGVSQSPSNKVTEKGKDVELRCDPISGHTALYWYRQSLGQGLEFLIYFQGNSAPDKSGLPSDRFSAERTGGSVSTLTIQRTQQEDSAVYLCASSLAPGTGDSPLFFGSGTQLSVL.

This clone was observed at least ten times. Read sequence stops 3 residues before the CDR3 end, and the germline J gene provides the missing end. The chain combines TRBV4-2 with TRBJ1-1; no definite D call. The CDR3 contains 20 residues. CDR1 is LGHNA and CDR2 is YNFKEQ in the germline V gene. Trimming stripped 4 bases from V and 7 bases from J, with 34 bases between. The CDR3 loop is CASSRYPRNSASPDLFEAFF. CDR3 DNA, as far as it was read: TGTGCCAGCAGCCGATACCCCCGGAACAGTGCCTCACCCGATCTATTTGAA.

This clone was observed at least ten times. The CDR3 is cut off 3 residues early in the read; its end comes from the germline J gene. The genes are TRBV2 and TRBJ2-3; possibly TRBD2 for D (5 bases). V was cut by 6 bases and J by 8 bases, with 18 bases left in between. Germline V gene sequence: CDR1 SNHLY, CDR2 FYNNEI. The CDR3 sequence is 14 residues long. CDR3 DNA, as far as it was read: TGTGCCAGCAGCGAGGTTATCAGCGGTAGTACG. Its translation is CASSEVISGST. The complete CDR3 protein is CASSEVISGSTQYF.

This clone was detected a few times. An end of the junction does not agree with germline; a read error may underlie this. Coverage ceases 3 residues before the CDR3 finishes, and the germline J gene fills in the end. The same CDR3 arises from other DNA sequences in this sample as well. The V and J genes are TRBV18 and TRBJ1-3; D uncertain. The CDR3 runs 16 residues. Germline CDR1 and CDR2: KGHSH and LQKENI. CDR3 DNA (partial): TGTGCCAGCTCACCGGGAGGCGGGCGAACGGGAAACACG. It codes for CASSPGGGRTGNT. The entire CDR3 reads CASSPGGGRTGNTIYF.

In this sample, this clone turned up many times. From the germline J gene comes the end of the CDR3, since the read stops 3 residues before it. V gene TRBV2 combines with J gene TRBJ2-5; 9 bases line up with TRBD2. The CDR3 covers 15 residues. Per germline, CDR1 SNHLY and CDR2 FYNNEI. Unmatched junction bases numbered 6, after V lost 5 bases and J lost 2 bases. The covered CDR3 bases are TGTGCCAGCAGTCTGGAGCGGGGGGAACAAGAGACC. It yields the protein CASSLERGEQET. The CDR3 reads in full as CASSLERGEQETQYF.

This clone appeared many times. Read data end 3 residues before the CDR3 end; the end is taken from the germline J gene. The chain carries TRBV6-1 and TRBJ2-5; D remains ambiguous. Trimming pared 3 bases from V and 5 bases from J, leaving 16 bases between. There are 15 residues in the CDR3. CDR1 is MNHNS and CDR2 is SASEGT in the germline V gene. The sequenced CDR3 bases are TGTGCCAGCAGTGACACAGTATCCGGCCGGGAGACC. Protein: CASSDTVSGRET. The whole CDR3 sequence reads CASSDTVSGRETQYF.

This clone was recorded many times. Sequencing ends 3 residues short of the CDR3 end; the germline J gene provides the rest. The chain combines TRBV7-2 with TRBJ2-7, with D possibly matching TRBD2 (6 bases). The ends were cut back, 3 bases at V and 2 bases at J, with 11 bases in the middle. From germline, CDR1 is SGHTA and CDR2 FQGNSA. The CDR3 extends over 14 amino acids. The chain's CDR3 is CASSFGGATYEQYF. CDR3 DNA (partial): TGTGCCAGCAGCTTTGGCGGGGCCACCTACGAG.

This clone was counted a few times. Sequencing ends 3 residues short of the CDR3 end; the germline J gene provides the rest. The chain carries TRBV2 and TRBJ2-7; 9 bases line up with TRBD1. The CDR3 totals 14 residues. Germline V gene data show CDR1 as SNHLY and CDR2 as FYNNEI. V was clipped by 8 bases and J by 1 base; unmatched bases: 6. This CDR3 reads CASGRDRVSYEQYF. Partial CDR3 DNA: TGTGCCAGCGGGAGGGACAGGGTTTCCTACGAG.

For this clone: The read terminates 3 residues ahead of where the CDR3 ends, so the germline J gene completes it. This rearrangement joins TRBV7-6 to TRBJ1-4, with D possibly being TRBD1 (6 bases). CDR3 size: 12 residues. Germline CDR1 reads SGHVS; CDR2 reads FNYEAQ. The CDR3 loop is CASSHTGSGLFF. Partial CDR3 DNA: TGTGCCAGCAGCCATACAGGGAGCGGA.

This clone was detected a few times. The read comes to an end 3 residues before the CDR3 does, leaving the germline J gene to fill in the end. The V and J genes are TRBV5-1 and TRBJ1-2; D perhaps matches TRBD1 (6 bases). Per germline, CDR1 SGHRS and CDR2 YFSETQ. The CDR3 covers 14 residues. Trimming removed 5 bases from V and 2 bases from J, with 13 bases in between. The CDR3 DNA, read in part, is TGCGCCAGCAGTCCTCCAGGGGAAAACTATGGC. Its protein product is CASSPPGENYG. Given in full, the CDR3 is CASSPPGENYGYTF.

About this clone itself: The read is 3 residues too short to cover the CDR3 end, so that end is filled in from the germline J gene. This chain joins TRBV6-2 or TRBV6-3 and TRBJ1-6, with 7 bases aligning to TRBD1. The CDR3 consists of 16 residues. Germline assignment: CDR1 MNHEY and CDR2 SVGEGT. Trimming removed 5 bases from V and 8 bases from J; junction bases left unmatched: 12. The sequenced CDR3 bases are TGTGCCAGCAGTCAATACACAGGGGACGGAGATTCACCC. Its translation: CASSQYTGDGDSP. The complete CDR3 sequence is CASSQYTGDGDSPLHF.

In its sample, this clone was seen many times. The read falls 3 residues short of the CDR3 end, and the missing part is taken from the germline J gene. This chain connects TRBV11-2 to TRBJ2-1, with D possibly TRBD2 on 6 matching bases. The CDR3 is 15 amino acids. V lost 2 bases, J lost 5 bases, and 13 bases lay in between. The germline CDR1 and CDR2 sequences are SGHAT and FQNNGV. The sequenced CDR3 bases are TGTGCCAGCAGCTTATCGGCGGGATCTGACAATGAG. Its translation: CASSLSAGSDNE. The whole CDR3 is CASSLSAGSDNEQFF. Drawing the rest from reference TRBV11-2 and TRBJ2-1, the complete variable domain is EAGVAQSPRYKIIEKRQSVAFWCNPISGHATLYWYQQILGQGPKLLIQFQNNGVVDDSQLPKDRFSAERLKGVDSTLKIQPAKLEDSAVYLCASSLSAGSDNEQFFGPGTRLTVL.

A remark on this clone: Coverage ceases 3 residues before the CDR3 finishes, and the germline J gene fills in the end. This chain connects TRBV29-1 to TRBJ2-7, with D perhaps TRBD2 (6 bases). The CDR3 loop spans 12 amino acids. CDR1 and CDR2 (germline): SQVTM, ANQGSEA. Trimming removed 4 bases from V and 5 bases from J, with 12 bases in between. This CDR3 is CSVGRGGDEQYF. Incomplete CDR3 DNA: TGCAGCGTTGGGCGGGGAGGCGACGAG.

Ten or more counts support this clone. The read gets to within 3 residues of the CDR3 end, and the germline J gene fills in the rest. The chain joins TRBV5-8 to TRBJ2-2; D is possibly TRBD1 (6 bases). Trimming pared 2 bases from V and 0 bases from J, leaving 8 bases between. The germline gives CDR1 SGHTS, CDR2 YDEGEE. The CDR3 consists of 15 residues. The part of the CDR3 DNA that was read is TGTGCCAGCAGCTTCCGACAGGCGAACACCGGGGAG. It encodes CASSFRQANTGE. The CDR3, in full, reads CASSFRQANTGELFF.

This clone was detected many times. The CDR3 is cut off 3 residues early in the read; its end comes from the germline J gene. V and J are TRBV2 and TRBJ1-5; TRBD1 matches at 7 bases. Per germline, CDR1 SNHLY and CDR2 FYNNEI. V lost 3 bases, J lost 4 bases, and 6 bases stayed unmatched. The CDR3 sequence is 15 residues long. The DNA read from the CDR3 is TGTGCCAGCAGTGATAGGGGACAGCGGAATCAGCCC. Its protein product is CASSDRGQRNQP. The entire CDR3 is CASSDRGQRNQPQHF.

There are a few counts of this clone. A single base separates this from a much larger clone, so it may be a read error. The read stops 3 residues short of the end of the CDR3; the missing end is completed from the germline J gene. Other DNA sequences in the same sample also yield this CDR3. This rearrangement joins TRBV6-2 or TRBV6-3 to TRBJ1-4; 8 bases line up with TRBD1. J gave up 8 bases and V 2 bases, and 7 bases lay outside the gene matches. The germline V gene has CDR1 MNHEY and CDR2 SVGEGT. This CDR3 comprises 15 residues. CDR3 residues: CASSYRGQGYEKLFF. The CDR3 bases that were read are TGTGCCAGCAGTTACCGAGGACAGGGTTACGAAAAA.

This clone was seen many times. The observed sequence ends 3 residues before the CDR3 terminus, with the missing tail filled in from the germline J gene. This chain connects TRBV6-2 or TRBV6-3 to TRBJ2-2, with TRBD1 identical over 10 bases. There are 14 residues in the CDR3. Germline V gene lookup returns CDR1 MNHEY and CDR2 SVGEGT. After removal of 7 bases from V and 5 bases from J, the junction contained 4 bases not matched to a gene. The CDR3 region is CASKGTGETGELFF. Partial CDR3 DNA: TGTGCCAGCAAGGGGACAGGGGAAACCGGGGAG.

This clone was recorded many times. The read is 3 residues too short to cover the CDR3 end, so that end is filled in from the germline J gene. V and J are TRBV20-1 and TRBJ2-5; 7 positions agree with TRBD1. V shed 5 bases, J shed 2 bases, and the junction held 11 bases outside the gene matches. Germline V lookup: CDR1 DFQATT, CDR2 SNEGSKA (reference sequence). The CDR3 spans 15 residues. The CDR3 sequence: CSAGPSEQGQETQYF. The sequenced CDR3 bases are TGCAGTGCTGGACCCAGTGAACAGGGGCAAGAGACC.

Many counts were recorded for this clone. Sequencing ends 3 residues short of the CDR3 end; the germline J gene provides the rest. The gene calls are TRBV29-1 and TRBJ2-1; TRBD2 matches 12 bases. Unmatched junction bases numbered 14, after V lost 8 bases and J lost 9 bases. Germline-derived CDR1 and CDR2 are SQVTM and ANQGSEA. This CDR3 region has 15 residues. The part of the CDR3 DNA that was read is TGCAGCCTTGGGGAGACTAGCGGGAGACCGAGTGAG. Translation: CSLGETSGRPSE. The entire CDR3 sequence reads CSLGETSGRPSEQFF.

In regard to this clone: The missing CDR3 end, 3 residues past where the read stops, is filled in from the germline J gene. The rearrangement joins TRBV11-2 to TRBJ2-7, with 8 bases identical to TRBD2. J was trimmed by 5 bases and V by 4 bases; bases with no gene match: 7. CDR1 is SGHAT and CDR2 is FQNNGV in the germline V gene. This CDR3 has 14 amino acids. Here the CDR3 reads CASSSTSVGDEQYF. The CDR3 bases that were read are TGTGCCAGCAGCTCGACTAGCGTTGGTGACGAG.

This clone was recorded many times. The observed sequence ends 3 residues before the CDR3 terminus, with the missing tail filled in from the germline J gene. This chain joins TRBV7-2 and TRBJ2-3; 8 bases are a match to TRBD1. V lost 4 bases to trimming and J lost 5 bases; unmatched junction nucleotides: 2. This CDR3 is 13 amino acids long. Germline V gives CDR1 SGHTA, CDR2 FQGNSA. The DNA read from the CDR3 is TGTGCCAGCAGCTCAGGGACAGGAGATACG. It translates to CASSSGTGDT. The full CDR3 is CASSSGTGDTQYF.

This clone has ten or more counts. The sequenced fragment ends 3 residues before the CDR3 boundary, so the rest is inferred from the germline J gene. The chain joins TRBV20-1 to TRBJ2-3; D may correspond to TRBD1 or TRBD2 (6 bases each). Germline V gene data show CDR1 as DFQATT and CDR2 as SNEGSKA (reference sequence). The CDR3 is made up of 15 amino acids. Incomplete CDR3 DNA: TGCAGTGCGGCGGGACACCTCGCCGACCAAGAGACG. It specifies CSAAGHLADQET. The complete CDR3 reads CSAAGHLADQETQYF.

This clone was counted at least ten times. The read stops 3 residues short of the end of the CDR3; the missing end is completed from the germline J gene. The V and J genes are TRBV20-1 and TRBJ1-2; the match to TRBD1 covers 8 bases. The ends lost 0 bases at V and 4 bases at J; junction bases unmatched: 4. The length of the CDR3 is 14 residues. CDR1 and CDR2 (germline): DFQATT, SNEGSKA (reference sequence). CDR3 region: CSAREYRGIYGYTF. The sequenced part of the CDR3 DNA is TGCAGTGCTAGAGAGTACAGGGGGATCTATGGC.